This T cell receptor beta chain was identified in a study of blood T cells in healthy people across ages. Primers used in a second PCR of about 7 to 12 cycles were a sample-barcoded 5' primer and a J-beta primer mix. TCRdb ran MiXCR on the 5' RACE reads and lists one entry per CDR3 protein. Among some 1.7 million distinct CDR3 sequences listed, about 28% were seen once. After removal of 8 bases from V and 6 bases from J, the junction contained 10 bases not matched to a gene. Germline values: CDR1 SNHLY, CDR2 FYNNEI. The CDR3 has 14 amino acids. Material for sequencing was blood. The chain uses TRBV2 and TRBJ2-3; 8 bases are shared with TRBD2. The TCR sequence derives from a woman aged 25 to 39 in good health. The CDR3 DNA is TGTGCCAGCCTTGTCGGGAGGGCCTCGGATACGCAGTATTTT. Translated, it gives CASLVGRASDTQYF.